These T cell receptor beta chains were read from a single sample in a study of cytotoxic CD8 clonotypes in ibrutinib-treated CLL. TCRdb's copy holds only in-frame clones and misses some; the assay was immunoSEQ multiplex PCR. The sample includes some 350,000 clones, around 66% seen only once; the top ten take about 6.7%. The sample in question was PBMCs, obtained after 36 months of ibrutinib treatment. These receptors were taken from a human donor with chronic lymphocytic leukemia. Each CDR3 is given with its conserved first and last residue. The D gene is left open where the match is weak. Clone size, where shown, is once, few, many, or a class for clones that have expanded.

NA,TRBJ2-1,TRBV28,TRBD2,TGTGCCAGCAGTTTATCGACTAGCGGGAAAGATGAGCAGTTCTTC,CASSLSTSGKDEQFF
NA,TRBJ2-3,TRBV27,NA,TGTGCCAGCAGTGTAGGCCCCGGGGAAAACACAGATACGCAGTATTTT,CASSVGPGENTDTQYF
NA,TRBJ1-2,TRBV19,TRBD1,TGTGCCAGTAGTATCGGACAGGGTAGTGGCTACACCTTC,CASSIGQGSGYTF
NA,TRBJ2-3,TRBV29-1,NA,TGCAGCGCTGAACAGGGCCTACACACAGATACGCAGTATTTT,CSAEQGLHTDTQYF
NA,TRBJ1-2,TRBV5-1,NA,TGCGCCAGCAGCTTGGGGGGGCGCATCTATGGCTACACCTTC,CASSLGGRIYGYTF
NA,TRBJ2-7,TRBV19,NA,TGTGCCAGTAGTATATCGGGGAACGGCTACGAGCAGTACTTC,CASSISGNGYEQYF
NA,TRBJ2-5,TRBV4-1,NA,TGCGCCAGCAGCCAAGACGACGGGGGCGGGGAGGAGACCCAGTACTTC,CASSQDDGGGEETQYF
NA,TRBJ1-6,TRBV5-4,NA,TGTGCCAGCAGCTTTACAGGGAGTAATTCACCCCTCCACTTT,CASSFTGSNSPLHF
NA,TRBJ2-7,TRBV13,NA,TGTGCCAGCGGGTGGGGATCCTCCTACGAGCAGTACTTC,CASGWGSSYEQYF
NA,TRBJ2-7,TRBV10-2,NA,TGCGCCAGCAGTAGCCCCCTGTACGAGCAGTACTTC,CASSSPLYEQYF
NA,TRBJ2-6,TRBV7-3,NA,TGTGCCAGCAGCCGTGCCTTGACAGGAGGTATCTCTGGGGCCAACGTCCTGACTTTC,CASSRALTGGISGANVLTF
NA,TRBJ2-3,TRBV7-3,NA,TGTGCCAGCAGCTTAGGCCTAGCCGGTACAGATACGCAGTATTTT,CASSLGLAGTDTQYF
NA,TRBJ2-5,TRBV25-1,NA,TGTGCCAGCAGTGCCATAACCTTCCAAGAGACCCAGTACTTC,CASSAITFQETQYF
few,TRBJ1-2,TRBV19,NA,TGTGCCAGTAGTATGGGGGGAGCCTATGGCTACACCTTC,CASSMGGAYGYTF
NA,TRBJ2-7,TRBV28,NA,TGTGCCAGCAGTTTGGGCCGTACGACCCCCTACGAGCAGTACTTC,CASSLGRTTPYEQYF
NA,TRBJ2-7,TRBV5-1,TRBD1,TGCGCCAGCAGCTTGTTTCGGGACAGAAGTCCCTACGAGCAGTACTTC,CASSLFRDRSPYEQYF
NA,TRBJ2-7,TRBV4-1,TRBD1,TGCGCCAGCAGTCATCCCGGGACAGGGGCCTACGAGCAGTACTTC,CASSHPGTGAYEQYF
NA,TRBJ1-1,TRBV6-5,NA,TGTGCCAGCAGTTACTCGGGGGCAGTTGAAGCTTTCTTT,CASSYSGAVEAFF
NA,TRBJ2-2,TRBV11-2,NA,TGTGCCAGCAGCTTGAGGGCGGGCACCGGGGAGCTGTTTTTT,CASSLRAGTGELFF
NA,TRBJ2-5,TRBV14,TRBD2,TGTGCCAGCAGCCAAGTAAGCGGGGGGTCGTACCAAGAGACCCAGTACTTC,CASSQVSGGSYQETQYF
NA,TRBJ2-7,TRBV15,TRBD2,TGTGCCACCAGCGTTGGGGCGGGGGGATACGAGCAGTACTTC,CATSVGAGGYEQYF
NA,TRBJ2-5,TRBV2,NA,TGTGCCAGCAGGAAGGGGACAAAAGAGACCCAGTACTTC,CASRKGTKETQYF
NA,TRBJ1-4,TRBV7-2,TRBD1,TGTGCCAGCACCCTTAGGACAGGGGCTGAAAAACTGTTTTTT,CASTLRTGAEKLFF
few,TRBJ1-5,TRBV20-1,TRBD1,TGCAGTTACCGCAGGGGGGTCCAGCATTTT,CSYRRGVQHF
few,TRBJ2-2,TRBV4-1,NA,TGCGCCAGCAGCCAAGTTCCCCCCCCGAACACCGGGGAGCTGTTTTTT,CASSQVPPPNTGELFF
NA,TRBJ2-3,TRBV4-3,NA,TGCGCCAGCAGCCAAGAGATCAGTCTATGGGGCACAGATACGCAGTATTTT,CASSQEISLWGTDTQYF
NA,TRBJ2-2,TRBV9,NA,TGTGCCAGCAGCGTGATTTCCTGGGGGACCGGGGAGCTGTTTTTT,CASSVISWGTGELFF
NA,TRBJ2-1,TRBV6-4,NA,TGTGCCAGCAGCCCGGGGCTAAACTACAATGAGCAGTTCTTC,CASSPGLNYNEQFF
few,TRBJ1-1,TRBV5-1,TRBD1,TGCGCCAGCGCAGCGGACAGGGGGAGACGTGACACTGAAGCTTTCTTT,CASAADRGRRDTEAFF
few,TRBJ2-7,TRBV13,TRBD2,TGTGCCAGCAGCCCACGGACTAGCGGGTTCTACGAGCAGTACTTC,CASSPRTSGFYEQYF
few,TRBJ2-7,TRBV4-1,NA,TGCGCCAGCAGCTACCAAGTGGCCCCCACCTACGAGCAGTACTTC,CASSYQVAPTYEQYF
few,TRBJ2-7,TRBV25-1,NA,TGTGCCAGCAGTTTGGGCTACGAGCAGTACTTC,CASSLGYEQYF
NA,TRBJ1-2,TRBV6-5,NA,TGTGCCAGCAGTCAGCGTTCGCCCCGTGACTATGGCTACACCTTC,CASSQRSPRDYGYTF
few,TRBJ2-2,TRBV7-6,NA,TGTGCCAGCAGCCCACTACTCGGGACCGGGGAGCTGTTTTTT,CASSPLLGTGELFF
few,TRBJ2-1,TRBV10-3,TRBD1,TGTGCCATCAGTAAGGACAGGTCAGGGAATGAGCAGTTCTTC,CAISKDRSGNEQFF
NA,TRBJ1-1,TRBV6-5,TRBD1,TGTGCCAGCAGCTTACAGGGGTGGGCAATTGAAGCTTTCTTT,CASSLQGWAIEAFF
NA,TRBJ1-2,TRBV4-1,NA,TGCGCCAGCAGCCAAGGAGACAGCAACTATGGCTACACCTTC,CASSQGDSNYGYTF
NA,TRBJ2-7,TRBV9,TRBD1,TGTGCCAGCAGCGGCCACAGGGGTGACGAGCAGTACTTC,CASSGHRGDEQYF
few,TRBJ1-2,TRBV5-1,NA,TGCGCCAGCAGCACGAGGGGCAGGGACCGCGGCTACACCTTC,CASSTRGRDRGYTF
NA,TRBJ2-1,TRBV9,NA,TGTGCCAGCAGCGCGGGGGCCCTAGCGAGGAATGAGCAGTTCTTC,CASSAGALARNEQFF
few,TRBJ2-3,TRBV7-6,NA,TGTGCCAGCAGCTTAGGACCGTTCACAGATACGCAGTATTTT,CASSLGPFTDTQYF
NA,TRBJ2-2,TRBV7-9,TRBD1,TGTGCCAGCAGCTTACCCAGGGGACAGTGGGACACCGGGGAGCTGTTTTTT,CASSLPRGQWDTGELFF
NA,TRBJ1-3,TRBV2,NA,TGTGCCAGCAAGGCCAGATCCAAAACTTCTGGAAACACCATATATTTT,CASKARSKTSGNTIYF
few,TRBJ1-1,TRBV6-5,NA,TGTGCCAGCAGTCCCCGCCGTCGGAAGGCTGAAGCTTTCTTT,CASSPRRRKAEAFF
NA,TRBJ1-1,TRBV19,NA,TGTGCCAGTAGTATGTCCGGGAGGGGAATAAAGTACGACACTGAAGCTTTCTTT,CASSMSGRGIKYDTEAFF
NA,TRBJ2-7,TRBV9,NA,TGTGCCAGCAGCTTTCGGCTCGGTTACGAGCAGTACTTC,CASSFRLGYEQYF
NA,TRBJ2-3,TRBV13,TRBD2,TGTGCCAGCAGCTTAGTGGCGGGGACTAGCATAGATACGCAGTATTTT,CASSLVAGTSIDTQYF
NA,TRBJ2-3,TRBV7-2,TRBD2,TGTGCCAGCAGCTTAGCGCCACTAGCGTTAGATACGCAGTATTTT,CASSLAPLALDTQYF
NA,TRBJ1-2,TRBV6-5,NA,TGTGCCAGCAGTTACTCGATTGACAGCTACTATGGCTACACCTTC,CASSYSIDSYYGYTF
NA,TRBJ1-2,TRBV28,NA,TGTGCCAGCAGTTTCCCGGGAAGCAACTATGGCTACACCTTC,CASSFPGSNYGYTF
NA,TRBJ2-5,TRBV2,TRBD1,TGTGCCAGCAGTCCCGACAGGGGGCGAGAGACCCAGTACTTC,CASSPDRGRETQYF
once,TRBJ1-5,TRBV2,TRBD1,TGTGCCAGCCACAGGGGGCGCGACCAGCCCCAGCATTTT,CASHRGRDQPQHF
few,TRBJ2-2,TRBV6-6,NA,TGTGCCAGCTCCCTGGGGGGCTCGTCCAACACCGGGGAGCTGTTTTTT,CASSLGGSSNTGELFF
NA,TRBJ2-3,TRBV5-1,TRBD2,TGCGCCAGCAGCTGGGAGGCAACAGCGGGAGCGACAGATACGCAGTATTTT,CASSWEATAGATDTQYF
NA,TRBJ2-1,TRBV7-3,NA,TGTGCCAGCAGCCCGGACTGGAACAATGAGCAGTTCTTC,CASSPDWNNEQFF
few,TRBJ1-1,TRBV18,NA,TGTGCCAGCTCCCCCCGGCCGGAGGGGGAGGGAGCTTTCTTT,CASSPRPEGEGAFF
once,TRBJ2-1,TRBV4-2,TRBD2,TGTGCCAGCAGCCAAGGGCGGGGGGGCAAGAATGAGCAGTTCTTC,CASSQGRGGKNEQFF
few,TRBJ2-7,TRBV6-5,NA,TGTGCCAGCAGTTACACCGGACTGGCCAGGGAGCAGTACTTC,CASSYTGLAREQYF
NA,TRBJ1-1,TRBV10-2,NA,TGCGCCAGCCGCACCCTACAGGGCGCTGAAGCTTTCTTT,CASRTLQGAEAFF